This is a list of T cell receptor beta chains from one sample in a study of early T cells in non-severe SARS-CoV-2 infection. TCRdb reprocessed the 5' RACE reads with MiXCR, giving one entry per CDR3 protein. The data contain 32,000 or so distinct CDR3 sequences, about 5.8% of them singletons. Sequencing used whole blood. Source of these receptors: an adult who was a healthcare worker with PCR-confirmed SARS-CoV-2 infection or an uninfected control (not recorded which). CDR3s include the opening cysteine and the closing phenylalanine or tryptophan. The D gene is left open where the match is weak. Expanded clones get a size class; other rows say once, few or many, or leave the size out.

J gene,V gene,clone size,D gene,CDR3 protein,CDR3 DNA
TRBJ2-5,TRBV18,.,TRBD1,CASSPRGQPLETQYF,TGTGCCAGCTCACCCCGGGGACAGCCCCTAGAGACCCAGTACTTC
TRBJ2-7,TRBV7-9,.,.,CASSLGGTPTEQYF,TGTGCCAGCAGCTTAGGAGGGACGCCGACCGAGCAGTACTTC
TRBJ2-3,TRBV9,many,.,CASSVAPSTDTQYF,TGTGCCAGCAGCGTAGCCCCGAGTACAGATACGCAGTATTTT
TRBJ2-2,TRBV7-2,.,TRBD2,CASSMGLAGSGELFF,TGTGCCAGCAGCATGGGACTAGCGGGATCAGGGGAGCTGTTTTTT
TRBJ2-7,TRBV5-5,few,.,CASSSIYEQYF,TGTGCCAGCAGCAGTATCTACGAGCAGTACTTC
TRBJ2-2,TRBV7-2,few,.,CASSPRRAPGELFF,TGTGCCAGCAGCCCGAGGAGGGCCCCCGGGGAGCTGTTTTTT
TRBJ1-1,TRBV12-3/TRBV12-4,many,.,CASSLRLNTEAFF,TGTGCCAGCAGTTTAAGGCTGAACACTGAAGCTTTCTTT
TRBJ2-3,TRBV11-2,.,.,CASSLMGSGSGLPDTQYF,TGTGCCAGCAGCTTAATGGGATCGGGGTCCGGACTCCCAGATACGCAGTATTTT
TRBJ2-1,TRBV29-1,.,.,CSVGADYNEQFF,TGCAGCGTTGGAGCCGACTACAATGAGCAGTTCTTC
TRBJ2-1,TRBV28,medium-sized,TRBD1,CASSQGQQHNEQFF,TGTGCCAGCAGCCAGGGACAGCAACACAATGAGCAGTTCTTC
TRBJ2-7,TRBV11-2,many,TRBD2,CASSEKGLAGGFHEQYF,TGTGCCAGCAGCGAAAAGGGACTAGCGGGAGGGTTCCACGAGCAGTACTTC
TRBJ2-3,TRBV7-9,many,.,CASSPLEKLDTQYF,TGTGCCAGCAGCCCCCTCGAGAAGTTAGATACGCAGTATTTT
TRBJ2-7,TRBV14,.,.,CASSPTGLASQYEQYF,TGTGCCAGCAGCCCGACGGGGTTGGCGAGCCAATACGAGCAGTACTTC
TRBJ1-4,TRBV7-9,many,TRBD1,CASSHSRGLGEKLFF,TGTGCCAGCAGCCACTCCAGGGGGCTAGGCGAAAAACTGTTTTTT
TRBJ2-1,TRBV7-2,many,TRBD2,CASSFLAGGLNEQFF,TGTGCCAGCAGCTTCCTAGCGGGAGGGCTAAATGAGCAGTTCTTC
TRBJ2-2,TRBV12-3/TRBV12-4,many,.,CASSSMGTGELFF,TGTGCCAGCAGTAGTATGGGGACCGGGGAGCTGTTTTTT
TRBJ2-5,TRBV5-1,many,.,CASSAGQTQETQYF,TGCGCCAGCAGCGCGGGACAAACACAAGAGACCCAGTACTTC
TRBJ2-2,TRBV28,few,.,CASTLRDTTSNTGELFF,TGTGCCAGCACCTTACGGGACACTACTTCGAACACCGGGGAGCTGTTTTTT
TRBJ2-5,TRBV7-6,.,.,CASRYRPGETQYF,TGTGCCAGCAGGTACAGACCTGGAGAGACCCAGTACTTC
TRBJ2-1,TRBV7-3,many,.,CASSLGDRNNEQFF,TGTGCCAGCAGCTTAGGCGATCGGAATAATGAGCAGTTCTTC
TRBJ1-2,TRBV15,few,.,CATSRERSFTSYTF,TGTGCCACCAGCAGAGAAAGAAGTTTTACCTCCTACACCTTC
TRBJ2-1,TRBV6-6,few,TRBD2,CASSYGGTTNNEQFF,TGTGCCAGCAGTTACGGTGGGACTACAAACAATGAGCAGTTCTTC
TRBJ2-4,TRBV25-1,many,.,CASNGGAKNIQYF,TGTGCCAGCAATGGGGGGGCAAAAAACATTCAGTACTTC
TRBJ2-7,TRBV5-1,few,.,CASSLGQAGYEQYF,TGCGCCAGCAGCTTGGGCCAGGCGGGCTACGAGCAGTACTTC
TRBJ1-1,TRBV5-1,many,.,CASSLGIPGNTEAFF,TGCGCCAGCAGCTTGGGAATCCCCGGGAACACTGAAGCTTTCTTT
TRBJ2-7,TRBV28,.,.,CASRPDRLRYEQYF,TGTGCCAGCAGGCCCGACAGGCTCCGCTACGAGCAGTACTTC
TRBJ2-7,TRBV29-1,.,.,CSVEVSYEQYF,TGCAGCGTTGAGGTCTCCTACGAGCAGTACTTC
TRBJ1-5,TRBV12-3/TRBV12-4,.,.,CASSPDSPNQPQHF,TGTGCCAGCAGCCCGGACAGCCCCAATCAGCCCCAGCATTTT